Shown below are 30 T cell receptor beta chains from a single sample sequenced in a study of beta chain features in type 1 diabetes (dated by TCRdb to between 2018 and 2020). Here is what the overall study found, with its caveats: In all four CD4+ subsets, TCRB CDR3 length was moderately but significantly shorter in type 1 diabetes patients.

For these TCRs, the target antigens are not known. Library preparation used the immunoSEQ multiplex PCR assay. The High Capacity cDNA Reverse Transcription Kit was used to reverse transcribe all of the isolated RNA, meaning that expressed TCRB transcripts were what got sequenced. In TCRdb, the immuneACCESS table is reduced to in-frame sequences with V and J assigned. These tables do not hold every clone; where another copy was compared, an unresolved V gene accounts for under half, and the others remain unexplained. This sample comprises hundreds of thousands of clones, over 12% of them detected only once. The top ten constitute 0.04% of the sample. The material sequenced was naive CD4+ T cells from blood. What this sample's cell subset or site label stands for: true naive CD4+ T cells. The source is a man between 18 and 35 years old with type 1 diabetes.

This clone has a handful of counts. The rearrangement links TRBV2 to TRBJ1-2; D might be TRBD1 (6 bases). V was trimmed by 4 bases and J by 5 bases, leaving 14 bases between them. CDR1 is SNHLY, CDR2 FYNNEI, per germline. CDR3 length: 14 residues. In DNA form, the CDR3 reads TGTGCCAGCAGTGGTGGACAGCGGCTTTATGGCTACACCTTC. Amino acid sequence: CASSGGQRLYGYTF. Using reference TRBV2 and TRBJ1-2 for the parts outside the CDR3, the full variable domain is EPEVTQTPSHQVTQMGQEVILRCVPISNHLYFYWYRQILGQKVEFLVSFYNNEISEKSEIFDDQFSVERPDGSNFTLKIRSTKLEDSAMYFCASSGGQRLYGYTFGSGTRLTVV.

The J gene is TRBJ1-2, the V gene TRBV18; D is uncertain. The germline CDR1 and CDR2 sequences are KGHSH and LQKENI. Deletions cut 2 bases from V and 4 bases from J, with 11 bases between. The CDR3 runs to 14 residues. The CDR3: CASSPVGQVYGYTF. The CDR3 nucleotides are TGTGCCAGCTCACCAGTTGGGCAGGTCTATGGCTACACCTTC.

This chain connects TRBV4-1 to TRBJ1-5; D may be TRBD1 (6 bases). There are 15 residues in the CDR3. V lost 0 bases and J 2 bases, leaving 8 bases between the germline ends. Germline values: CDR1 MGHRA, CDR2 YSYEKL. The CDR3 DNA reads TGCGCCAGCAGCCAAGAAGGGGGGGGCAATCAGCCCCAGCATTTT. Translated: CASSQEGGGNQPQHF.

This clone was detected a few times. The gene calls are TRBV28 and TRBJ2-2; D gene unclear. The CDR3 runs 14 residues. CDR1 and CDR2 (germline): MDHEN, SYDVKM. The ends were cut back, 2 bases at V and 0 bases at J, with 4 bases in the middle. CDR3 nucleotide sequence: TGTGCCAGCAGTTTAGGGACGAACACCGGGGAGCTGTTTTTT. It encodes CASSLGTNTGELFF.

J is TRBJ2-2 and V is TRBV2, with TRBD2 as a possible D gene (6 bases). V lost 7 bases and J 6 bases, leaving 9 bases between the germline ends. In germline, CDR1 is SNHLY, CDR2 FYNNEI. There are 12 residues in the CDR3. In DNA, the CDR3 is TGTGCCAGCAACGGAGGGTCCGGGGAGCTGTTTTTT. Its protein is CASNGGSGELFF.

This clone has a handful of counts. This chain uses TRBV6-6 with TRBJ2-2; weak D call: TRBD1 (6 bases). The V end was cut by 5 bases, the J end by 5 bases, with 12 bases between. Germline loops: CDR1 MNHNY, CDR2 SVGAGI (reference sequence). This CDR3 comprises 14 residues. The CDR3: CASSITGKTGELFF. CDR3 DNA sequence: TGTGCCAGCAGTATTACAGGGAAAACCGGGGAGCTGTTTTTT.

CDR3 DNA sequence: TGTGCCAGCAGCCAGGGACTACCGCAAGAGACCCAGTACTTC. Translation gives CASSQGLPQETQYF. The rearrangement uses TRBV5-6 and TRBJ2-5, with 7 bases fitting TRBD2. V lost 4 bases to trimming and J lost 2 bases; unmatched junction nucleotides: 5. The germline V gene has CDR1 SGHDT and CDR2 YYEEEE. CDR3 length: 14 amino acids. Filled out from reference TRBV5-6 and TRBJ2-5, the complete variable domain reads DAGVTQSPTHLIKTRGQQVTLRCSPKSGHDTVSWYQQALGQGPQFIFQYYEEEERQRGNFPDRFSGHQFPNYSSELNVNALLLGDSALYLCASSQGLPQETQYFGPGTRLLVL.

The chain carries TRBV4-1 and TRBJ2-5, with 7 bases lining up with TRBD2. The V gene's germline CDR1 is MGHRA and CDR2 YSYEKL. The V segment lost 4 bases and the J segment 2 bases; nucleotides outside the gene matches: 10. The CDR3 covers 16 residues. CDR3 sequence reads: CASSLVGLPLQETQYF. The CDR3 nucleotides read TGCGCCAGCAGCCTAGTGGGACTACCCCTTCAAGAGACCCAGTACTTC.

The chain recombines TRBV29-1 with TRBJ1-2; D might be TRBD1 (6 bases). Germline CDR1 is SQVTM and CDR2 is ANQGSEA. CDR3 size: 15 residues. Trimming cost V 3 bases and J 5 bases, with 19 bases left between them. The CDR3 spells CSVEQIYRDRYGYTF. Here the CDR3 DNA reads TGCAGCGTTGAGCAGATATACAGGGATCGGTATGGCTACACCTTC.

This clone was counted a few times. V gene TRBV5-4 combines with J gene TRBJ1-2, with 8 bases fitting TRBD1. V lost 1 base and J lost 4; bases outside the gene matches: 3. CDR1 and CDR2 (germline): SGHNT, YYREEE (reference sequence). The CDR3 length is 14 residues. This chain's CDR3 is CASSLQGASYGYTF. The CDR3 DNA reads as TGTGCCAGCAGCTTGCAGGGGGCCTCCTATGGCTACACCTTC.

The chain joins TRBV9 to TRBJ1-6, with D hard to call. The germline CDR1 and CDR2 sequences are SGDLS and YYNGEE. V was trimmed by 3 bases and J by 9 bases, leaving 16 bases between them. This CDR3 has 15 residues. The CDR3 spells CASSASFGNISPLHF. CDR3 nucleotides: TGTGCCAGCAGCGCCTCGTTCGGGAACATTTCACCCCTCCACTTT.

The sample holds a few counts of this clone. The chain combines TRBV27 with TRBJ2-1; TRBD2 aligns across 10 bases. The germline gives CDR1 MNHEY, CDR2 SMNVEV (reference sequence). The CDR3 totals 14 residues. Losses at the gene ends were 4 bases for V and 7 bases for J; bases not matched to a gene: 4. The CDR3 spells CASSSMTSGNEQFF. CDR3 sequence (DNA): TGTGCCAGCAGTTCTATGACTAGCGGGAATGAGCAGTTCTTC.

The CDR3 sequence is CASSFRQVGSYEQYF. The CDR3 DNA is TGTGCCAGCAGCTTCCGGCAGGTGGGCTCCTACGAGCAGTACTTC. The V call is TRBV5-6, the J call TRBJ2-7; D is ambiguous. This CDR3 spans 15 amino acids. V was shortened by 2 bases and J by 0 bases, with 12 bases between the two germline ends. Germline loops: CDR1 SGHDT, CDR2 YYEEEE.

This clone was counted only a few times. This chain connects TRBV6-1 to TRBJ2-1; 13 bases are a match to TRBD2. Per the germline V gene, CDR1 is MNHNS and CDR2 is SASEGT. This CDR3 is 15 amino acids long. The V gene end was trimmed by 1 base and the J gene end by 7 bases; junction bases not matched to a gene: 1. CDR3 in amino acids: CASSEVTSGRNEQFF. In DNA, the CDR3 is TGTGCCAGCAGTGAAGTGACTAGCGGGAGGAATGAGCAGTTCTTC.

The chain couples TRBV5-6 to TRBJ1-2, with 11 bases aligning to TRBD1. The CDR3 contains 14 residues. The germline V gene encodes CDR1 SGHDT and CDR2 YYEEEE. The V gene end was trimmed by 4 bases and the J gene end by 7 bases; junction bases not matched to a gene: 6. The CDR3 nucleotides are TGTGCCAGCAGCAAGGACAGGGGGCAGGGTGGCTACACCTTC. It translates to CASSKDRGQGGYTF.

A few counts support this clone. The chain carries TRBV9 and TRBJ2-1, with D maybe TRBD1 (6 bases). The CDR3 contains 13 residues. Germline CDR1 and CDR2: SGDLS and YYNGEE. The ends were cut back, 4 bases at V and 13 bases at J, with 18 bases in the middle. The CDR3 loop is CASSPDPTGIQFF. CDR3 DNA sequence: TGTGCCAGCAGCCCCGACCCGACAGGAATACAGTTCTTC.

This clone was counted between two and nine times. The CDR3 nucleotides read TGTGCCACCAGAACAGGGGCCAAGCAGTTCTTC. This codes for CATRTGAKQFF. This chain links TRBV6-5 with TRBJ2-1; TRBD1 agrees at 7 bases. In germline, CDR1 is MNHEY, CDR2 SVGAGI. V was pared by 10 bases and J by 11 bases, with 8 bases of the junction left unmatched. CDR3 length: 11 amino acids.

The chain combines TRBV30 with TRBJ1-2, with a tentative D call TRBD1 (6 bases). The CDR3 totals 13 residues. Per the germline V gene, CDR1 is GTSNPN and CDR2 is SVGIG (reference sequence). The germline V and J ends were trimmed by 6 bases and 2 bases, with 13 bases remaining between them. The CDR3 sequence: CACPGTRNYGYTF. The CDR3 nucleotides read TGTGCCTGTCCTGGGACAAGGAACTATGGCTACACCTTC.

The rearrangement uses TRBV7-6 and TRBJ1-5; D is uncertain. CDR1 and CDR2 from the germline V gene are SGHVS and FNYEAQ. V was pared by 4 bases and J by 14 bases, with 3 bases between. The CDR3 totals 8 residues. Here the CDR3 reads CASSSKHF. As DNA, the CDR3 is TGTGCCAGCAGCTCCAAGCATTTT.

This clone was detected a few times. The junction does not match germline at one end; this may be a read error. The rearrangement uses TRBV6-1 and TRBJ1-4; D is uncertain. From germline, CDR1 is MNHNS and CDR2 SASEGT. The CDR3 is 13 residues long. CDR3: CASSEAINEKLFF. The CDR3 DNA reads TGTGCCAGCAGCGAAGCGATTAATGAAAAACTGTTTTTT.

The genes are TRBV14 and TRBJ2-7, with D hard to call. The CDR3 has 13 amino acids. Germline assignment: CDR1 SGHDN and CDR2 FVKESK. Trimming removed 4 bases at V and 2 bases at J, with 9 bases between. CDR3 region: CASSPASTYEQYF. In DNA form, the CDR3 reads TGTGCCAGCAGCCCCGCCAGTACCTACGAGCAGTACTTC.

The gene calls are TRBV18 and TRBJ2-2; possibly TRBD1 for D (6 bases). The germline V and J ends were trimmed by 2 bases and 4 bases, with 14 bases remaining between them. The germline gives CDR1 KGHSH, CDR2 LQKENI. The CDR3 runs to 16 residues. This CDR3 reads CASSPRDTSGTGELFF. The CDR3, as DNA: TGTGCCAGCTCACCAAGGGACACCTCGGGCACCGGGGAGCTGTTTTTT.

This clone came up a few times. V usage is TRBV7-9 and J usage is TRBJ2-1; D not certain. CDR3 size: 12 residues. Germline CDR1 and CDR2: SEHNR and FQNEAQ (reference sequence). V was cut by 4 bases and J by 8 bases, with 9 bases left in between. DNA for the CDR3: TGTGCCAGCAGCTCCGAGTGGGATGAGCAGTTCTTC. Translated, it gives CASSSEWDEQFF. Based on the CDR3 plus reference TRBV7-9 and TRBJ2-1, the full variable domain is DTGVSQNPRHKITKRGQNVTFRCDPISEHNRLYWYRQTLGQGPEFLTYFQNEAQLEKSRLLSDRFSAERPKGSFSTLEIQRTEQGDSAMYLCASSSEWDEQFFGPGTRLTVL.

A few counts support this clone. The genes are TRBV28 and TRBJ2-7, with TRBD1 matching over 7 bases. CDR1 is MDHEN, CDR2 SYDVKM, per germline. Trimming removed 5 bases from V and 0 bases from J; junction bases left unmatched: 7. CDR3 size: 15 residues. The CDR3 protein is CASSVTGLSSYEQYF. The DNA of the CDR3 is TGTGCCAGCAGTGTGACAGGGTTAAGCTCCTACGAGCAGTACTTC. Together with reference TRBV28 and TRBJ2-7, the CDR3 gives the full variable domain: DVKVTQSSRYLVKRTGEKVFLECVQDMDHENMFWYRQDPGLGLRLIYFSYDVKMKEKGDIPEGYSVSREKKERFSLILESASTNQTSMYLCASSVTGLSSYEQYFGPGTRLTVT.

The chain recombines TRBV18 with TRBJ1-5, with TRBD1 as a possible D gene (5 bases). The CDR3 is 14 amino acids. CDR1 and CDR2 (germline): KGHSH, LQKENI. Trimming left V 9 bases short and J 2 bases short, with 14 bases between. CDR3 bases: TGTGCCAGTACGGAACAGGACGGCAATCAGCCCCAGCATTTT. Amino acid sequence: CASTEQDGNQPQHF. The whole variable domain, filled in from reference TRBV18 and TRBJ1-5, reads NAGVMQNPRHLVRRRGQEARLRCSPMKGHSHVYWYRQLPEEGLKFMVYLQKENIIDESGMPKERFSAEFPKEGPSILRIQQVVRGDSAAYFCASTEQDGNQPQHFGDGTRLSIL.

This clone showed up just a few times. The chain carries TRBV9 and TRBJ1-1; D gene unclear. The CDR3 runs to 13 residues. Germline assignment: CDR1 SGDLS and CDR2 YYNGEE. The ends were cut back, 0 bases at V and 8 bases at J, with 11 bases in the middle. CDR3 residues: CASSVETRREAFF. Here the CDR3 DNA reads TGTGCCAGCAGCGTAGAAACCCGACGAGAAGCTTTCTTT.

This clone has only a few counts. The V gene is TRBV5-4, the J gene TRBJ2-3; 11 nucleotides match TRBD2. Germline V CDR1 and CDR2: SGHNT, YYREEE (reference sequence). The length of the CDR3 is 16 residues. V trimming: 3 bases; J trimming: 2 bases; junction bases outside the gene matches: 5. CDR3 in amino acids: CASSSGLAGLTDTQYF. In DNA, the CDR3 is TGTGCCAGCAGCTCTGGACTAGCGGGTCTCACAGATACGCAGTATTTT.

The table lists this clone with a few counts. V and J are TRBV5-4 and TRBJ1-6, with TRBD1 as a possible D gene (6 bases). This CDR3 region has 17 residues. The V end was cut by 2 bases, the J end by 10 bases, with 22 bases between. Germline V gives CDR1 SGHNT, CDR2 YYREEE (reference sequence). CDR3 loop: CASSFYGGGQRFSPLHF. The CDR3 DNA reads TGTGCCAGCAGCTTTTATGGAGGCGGACAGAGGTTCTCACCCCTCCACTTT.

This clone has more than one count but fewer than ten. The chain is built from TRBV28 and TRBJ2-7; a possible D gene is TRBD1 (5 bases). Per the germline V gene, CDR1 is MDHEN and CDR2 is SYDVKM. The CDR3 has 14 residues. V was shortened by 5 bases and J by 0 bases, with 11 bases between the two germline ends. DNA of the CDR3: TGTGCCAGCAGTGCACGGACACGCTCCTACGAGCAGTACTTC. Protein product: CASSARTRSYEQYF.

The CDR3 here is CASSVERIETQYF. CDR3 DNA sequence: TGTGCCAGCAGTGTGGAGCGGATAGAGACCCAGTACTTC. The gene calls are TRBV2 and TRBJ2-5; D might be TRBD2 (5 bases). CDR1 is SNHLY, CDR2 FYNNEI, per germline. This CDR3 has 13 residues. V lost 4 bases to trimming and J lost 4 bases, with 10 bases between them.